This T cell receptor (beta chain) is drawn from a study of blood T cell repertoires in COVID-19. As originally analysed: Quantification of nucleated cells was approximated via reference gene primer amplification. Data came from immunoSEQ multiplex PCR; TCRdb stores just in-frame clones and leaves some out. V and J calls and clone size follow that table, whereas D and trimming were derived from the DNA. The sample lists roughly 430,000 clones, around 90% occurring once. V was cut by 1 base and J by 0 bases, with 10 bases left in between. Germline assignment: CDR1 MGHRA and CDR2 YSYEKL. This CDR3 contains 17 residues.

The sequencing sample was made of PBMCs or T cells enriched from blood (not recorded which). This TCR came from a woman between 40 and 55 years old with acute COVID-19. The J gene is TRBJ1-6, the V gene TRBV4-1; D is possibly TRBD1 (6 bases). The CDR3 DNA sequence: TGCGCCAGCAGCCAAGGACAGGCCCACTCCTATAATTCACCCCTCCACTTT. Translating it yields CASSQGQAHSYNSPLHF.